The 15 T cell receptor beta chains in this list originate from one sample, sequenced in a study of T cells after yellow fever vaccination. Each CDR3 protein gets one entry after TCRdb re-called the 5' RACE reads with MiXCR. The table lists about 85,000 distinct CDR3 sequences, less than 15% of them singletons. The sequences come from CD8+ T cells not binding an NS4B(214-222) dextramer, sorted from PBMCs, collected approximately 22 days after the first yellow fever vaccination. These receptors all come from a young man who received the YFV17D yellow fever vaccine.

The chain employs TRBV7-9 and TRBJ2-1; perhaps TRBD1 as D (7 bases). V was shortened by 8 bases and J by 5 bases, with 16 bases between the two germline ends. Germline-derived CDR1 and CDR2 are SEHNR and FQNEAQ (reference sequence). There are 14 residues in the CDR3. The CDR3 nucleotides are TGTGCCAGCGGCCCCGGGGGACAGCACAATGAGCAGTTCTTC. Its protein is CASGPGGQHNEQFF.

The genes are TRBV4-1 and TRBJ2-7; D gene uncertain. The CDR3 is made up of 15 amino acids. The germline V gene encodes CDR1 MGHRA and CDR2 YSYEKL. V gave up 3 bases and J gave up 1 base, with 13 bases separating them. The CDR3 loop reads CASSQGSDGSYEQYV. The CDR3 DNA reads as TGCGCCAGCAGCCAGGGATCCGACGGGTCCTACGAGCAGTACGTC.

The chain employs TRBV7-9 and TRBJ2-7; D might be TRBD1 (5 bases). Germline CDR1 and CDR2: SEHNR and FQNEAQ (reference sequence). Trimming shortened V by 5 bases and J by 3 bases, and 14 bases separated the two germline ends. This CDR3 region has 14 residues. DNA of the CDR3: TGTGCCAGCAGCCCCGGACACATAAACTACGAGCAGTACGTC. This codes for CASSPGHINYEQYV.

This clonotype has only a few counts. This sequence joins TRBV18 and TRBJ1-2, with a possible D match to TRBD1 (6 bases). CDR3 length: 13 residues. Trimming removed 2 bases from V and 7 bases from J, with 11 bases in between. The germline V gene encodes CDR1 KGHSH and CDR2 LQKENI. CDR3 coding DNA: TGTGCCAGCTCACCAGGGGGGGCTGGTGGCTACACCTTC. Translation gives CASSPGGAGGYTF.

This clonotype was detected a few times. This rearrangement joins TRBV12-3 or TRBV12-4 to TRBJ1-6; D perhaps matches TRBD1 (6 bases). The V end lost 3 bases, the J end lost 10 bases, and 7 bases lay between the germline ends. This CDR3 is built from 12 residues. CDR3: CASSLGASPLHF. In DNA form, the CDR3 reads TGTGCCAGCAGTTTGGGGGCGTCACCCCTCCACTTT.

This clonotype was detected only a few times. V and J are TRBV27 and TRBJ2-1; 12 bases are shared with TRBD2. The CDR3 runs 14 residues. V dropped 6 bases and J dropped 6; count of bases not matched to a gene: 3. Germline values: CDR1 MNHEY, CDR2 SMNVEV (reference sequence). Here the CDR3 reads CASSAGLAGNEQFF. CDR3 nucleotides: TGTGCCAGCAGCGCGGGACTAGCGGGCAATGAGCAGTTCTTC.

Ten or more counts support this clonotype. The chain uses TRBV12-3 or TRBV12-4 and TRBJ2-2; D is perhaps TRBD2 (5 bases). This CDR3 has 11 residues. Between the trimmed V and J ends, which lost 7 bases and 13 bases, there was a span of 13 bases. Written as DNA, the CDR3 is TGTGCCAGCACAGGTCCCAGCGGGCTGTTTTTT. The encoded protein is CASTGPSGLFF.

This chain connects TRBV12-3 or TRBV12-4 to TRBJ2-5, with D maybe TRBD2 (5 bases). Trimming removed 5 bases at V and 4 bases at J, with 14 bases between. The CDR3 sequence is 14 residues long. In nucleotides, the CDR3 is TGTGCCAGCAGTGAGACCGGGGTGGGAGAGACCCAGTACTTC. Translating gives CASSETGVGETQYF.

This chain's CDR3 is CASSWPPSGAQETQYF. The CDR3 bases are TGTGCCAGCAGTTGGCCCCCTAGCGGGGCTCAAGAGACCCAGTACTTC. V usage is TRBV6-5 and J usage is TRBJ2-5; TRBD2 agrees at 9 bases. The CDR3 has 16 residues. J was trimmed by 2 bases and V by 4 bases; bases with no gene match: 8. From germline, CDR1 is MNHEY and CDR2 SVGAGI.

CDR3 region: CASSFGTGDYNEQFF. The CDR3 DNA is TGTGCCAGCAGTTTCGGGACAGGGGACTACAATGAGCAGTTCTTC. This chain links TRBV6-5 with TRBJ2-1; 10 bases are shared with TRBD1. V lost 4 bases, J lost 3 bases, and 3 bases stayed unmatched. The CDR3 runs 15 residues. Germline V gene lookup returns CDR1 MNHEY and CDR2 SVGAGI.

This clonotype was picked up a small number of times. V is TRBV28 and J is TRBJ1-1; D remains unclear. Trimming cost V 3 bases and J 5 bases, with 7 bases left between them. The germline CDR1 and CDR2 sequences are MDHEN and SYDVKM. This CDR3 spans 12 amino acids. CDR3 DNA: TGTGCCAGCAGTTTGGGTTCGACTGAAGCTTTCTTT. This encodes CASSLGSTEAFF.

This rearrangement joins TRBV6-6 to TRBJ2-4, with D perhaps TRBD1 or TRBD2 (5 bases each). The CDR3 is 13 residues long. Germline loops: CDR1 MNHNY, CDR2 SVGAGI (reference sequence). V dropped 7 bases and J dropped 8 bases, with 15 bases sitting between them. CDR3 coding DNA: TGTGCCAGCATCCCTCAAGAGGGGTACATTCAGTACTTC. This translates into CASIPQEGYIQYF.

The chain recombines TRBV4-1 with TRBJ2-1; 7 bases align to TRBD1. After removal of 4 bases from V and 9 bases from J, the junction contained 12 bases not matched to a gene. CDR1 and CDR2 (germline): MGHRA, YSYEKL. This CDR3 has 15 amino acids. The CDR3 sequence: CASSPRPTGPGEQFF. The CDR3 DNA sequence: TGCGCCAGCAGCCCTCGCCCGACAGGGCCCGGTGAGCAGTTCTTC.

V usage is TRBV4-1 and J usage is TRBJ1-1, with a tentative D call TRBD1 (5 bases). This CDR3 is 14 amino acids long. V lost 0 bases and J 4 bases, leaving 9 bases between the germline ends. Germline V gene data show CDR1 as MGHRA and CDR2 as YSYEKL. The CDR3, as DNA: TGCGCCAGCAGCCAAGATCGGGGGAGCACTGAAGCTTTCTTT. Its translation is CASSQDRGSTEAFF.

This clonotype came up a few times. The chain combines TRBV7-8 with TRBJ2-5; D unresolved. The CDR3 is made up of 14 amino acids. The germline gives CDR1 SGHVS, CDR2 FQNEAQ. With 6 bases removed from V and 4 bases from J, the gap between germline ends came to 15 bases. CDR3: CASSQIDGLETQYF. The DNA for the CDR3 is TGTGCCAGCAGTCAAATAGATGGGTTAGAGACCCAGTACTTC.